The 31 T cell receptor beta chains reported below all come from one sample, sequenced in a study of Graves' ophthalmopathy and Graves' hyperthyroidism. TCR beta CDR3 amplification used RNA transcripts. RT-PCR with HTBI primers came first, then second-round multiplex PCR. TCRdb independently ran MiXCR on the multiplex PCR reads; one entry per CDR3 protein. The sample gives about 500,000 distinct CDR3 sequences, under 40% of which show up once; 3.5% to 4.5% is in the top ten. Sequences were obtained from peripheral blood or thyroid tissue (not recorded which). These receptors all stem from an adult man with Graves' hyperthyroidism.

This clonotype was counted ten times or more. J is TRBJ1-1 and V is TRBV10-3; D perhaps matches TRBD1 (6 bases). The V end was cut by 3 bases, the J end by 0 bases, with 26 bases between. CDR1 and CDR2 (germline): ENHRY, SYGVKD. The length of the CDR3 is 20 residues. CDR3 bases: TGTGCCATCAGTGAAGGTCATCGCGGGGGGCGTTTGGGGATGAACACTGAAGCTTTCTTT. Translation: CAISEGHRGGRLGMNTEAFF.

The genes are TRBV2 and TRBJ2-6, with a tentative D call TRBD1 (6 bases). CDR1 is SNHLY and CDR2 is FYNNEI in the germline V gene. The CDR3 spans 18 residues. V lost 4 bases, J lost 0 bases, and 16 bases lay in between. The chain's CDR3 is CASSARVGGSSGANVLTF. CDR3 DNA: TGTGCCAGCAGTGCCAGGGTAGGGGGAAGCTCTGGGGCCAACGTCCTGACTTTC.

This clonotype was found many times. This chain uses TRBV4-1 with TRBJ1-2; 10 bases agree with TRBD1. The V segment lost 3 bases and the J segment 5 bases; nucleotides outside the gene matches: 3. CDR1 is MGHRA and CDR2 is YSYEKL in the germline V gene. The CDR3 loop spans 14 amino acids. CDR3 nucleotide sequence: TGCGCCAGCAGCCACGGGACAGGGGTTTATGGCTACACCTTC. Protein: CASSHGTGVYGYTF.

This clonotype was recorded a few times. The V and J genes are TRBV12-5 and TRBJ2-5; D unresolved. Trimming pared 3 bases from V and 2 bases from J, leaving 10 bases between. This CDR3 region has 14 residues. In germline, CDR1 is LGHNT, CDR2 FRNRAP. The CDR3 loop reads CASGFYGVQETQYF. CDR3 bases: TGTGCTAGTGGTTTTTACGGTGTTCAAGAGACCCAGTACTTC.

The genes are TRBV2 and TRBJ2-7, with D possibly TRBD1 on 5 matching bases. Germline V gene sequence: CDR1 SNHLY, CDR2 FYNNEI. Trimming left V 8 bases short and J 2 bases short, with 13 bases between. This CDR3 has 13 residues. Written as DNA, the CDR3 is TGTGCCAGCTTAGGCAGGGCCCCCTACGAGCAGTACTTC. As protein: CASLGRAPYEQYF.

The CDR3 nucleotides are TGTGCCAGCAGTTTTAGAGCCGAGCAGTTCTTC. This encodes CASSFRAEQFF. The chain joins TRBV12-3 or TRBV12-4 to TRBJ2-7, with D uncertain. The J call is doubtful: the DNA matches TRBJ2-1 better. The CDR3 consists of 11 residues.

This clonotype was recorded many times. The chain carries TRBV28 and TRBJ1-5; D gene ambiguous. Germline V lookup: CDR1 MDHEN, CDR2 SYDVKM. The CDR3 is 12 residues long. Between the trimmed V and J ends, which lost 8 bases and 8 bases, there was a span of 13 bases. CDR3 bases: TGTGCCAGCGTCAGTGGGTGGAAGCCCCAGCATTTT. Residues: CASVSGWKPQHF.

This clonotype has at least ten counts. The chain combines TRBV7-8 with TRBJ1-2; weak D call: TRBD1 (5 bases). The CDR3 sequence is 12 residues long. Deletions cut 3 bases from V and 7 bases from J, with 9 bases between. CDR1 and CDR2 (germline): SGHVS, FQNEAQ. This chain's CDR3 is CASSFQGAGYTF. The CDR3 bases are TGTGCCAGCAGCTTCCAGGGAGCTGGCTACACCTTC.

This clonotype was detected a few times. The rearrangement joins TRBV2 to TRBJ1-1, with D uncertain. The germline V gene encodes CDR1 SNHLY and CDR2 FYNNEI. The V end lost 4 bases, the J end lost 6 bases, and 15 bases lay between the germline ends. This CDR3 has 14 amino acids. The CDR3 DNA reads TGTGCCAGCAGTGGATACGAAGTAAAACCTGAAGCTTTCTTT. Its translation: CASSGYEVKPEAFF. The whole variable domain, remainder taken from reference TRBV2 and TRBJ1-1, is EPEVTQTPSHQVTQMGQEVILRCVPISNHLYFYWYRQILGQKVEFLVSFYNNEISEKSEIFDDQFSVERPDGSNFTLKIRSTKLEDSAMYFCASSGYEVKPEAFFGQGTRLTVV.

This clonotype was seen ten or more times. The chain carries TRBV7-2 and TRBJ1-6; D is perhaps TRBD1 (5 bases). V gave up 1 base and J gave up 9 bases, with 13 bases separating them. From germline, CDR1 is SGHTA and CDR2 FQGNSA. CDR3 length: 15 amino acids. DNA of the CDR3: TGTGCCAGCAGCTTAGTCCTTCCTGGGGGTTCACCCCTCCACTTT. Translating it yields CASSLVLPGGSPLHF.

There are a few counts of this clonotype. The chain carries TRBV12-3 or TRBV12-4 and TRBJ1-4; tentative D call: TRBD1 (5 bases). This CDR3 comprises 17 residues. Trimming took 6 bases from V and 3 from J, leaving 20 bases between them. CDR3 residues: CASRPARGVGANEKLFF. CDR3 nucleotides: TGTGCCAGCAGGCCCGCTCGGGGGGTCGGGGCTAATGAAAAACTGTTTTTT.

This clonotype has at least ten counts. The rearrangement joins TRBV29-1 to TRBJ1-3; unclear D gene. Germline lookup yields CDR1 SQVTM and CDR2 ANQGSEA. V was clipped by 0 bases and J by 4 bases, with 13 bases between them. The CDR3 is 15 amino acids. The CDR3 sequence is CSVEELEVPGNTIYF. The CDR3, as DNA: TGCAGCGTTGAAGAATTGGAAGTTCCGGGAAACACCATATATTTT.

This clonotype was detected only once. A junction boundary mismatches the germline segment, possibly from a read error. The chain joins TRBV7-9 to TRBJ2-7; tentatively, D is TRBD2 (6 bases). CDR3 length: 16 residues. Germline V CDR1 and CDR2: SEHNR, FQNEAQ (reference sequence). CDR3 residues: CASNLGRDQLFDEQYF. Written as DNA, the CDR3 is TGTGCCAGCAACTTAGGGCGGGACCAACTTTTTGACGAGCAGTACTTC.

This chain joins TRBV20-1 and TRBJ1-5; TRBD1 aligns across 9 bases. The germline V gene has CDR1 DFQATT and CDR2 SNEGSKA (reference sequence). There are 14 residues in the CDR3. V lost 5 bases and J lost 2; bases outside the gene matches: 4. CDR3 amino acids: CSARTGEGNQPQHF. Written as DNA, the CDR3 is TGCAGTGCTCGGACAGGGGAGGGCAATCAGCCCCAGCATTTT.

This clonotype was detected only once. A much bigger clone sits one base away, suggesting this may be a read error. V is TRBV20-1 and J is TRBJ2-7; no firm D call. Germline V gives CDR1 DFQATT, CDR2 SNEGSKA (reference sequence). This CDR3 comprises 12 residues. CDR3 in amino acids: CSARTESYERYF. The DNA of the CDR3 is TGCAGTGCTAGGACCGAATCCTACGAGCGGTACTTC.

For this clonotype: Possible read error: a much larger clone is one base away. The chain employs TRBV7-9 and TRBJ1-1; possibly TRBD1 for D (6 bases). Trimming left V 4 bases short and J 4 bases short, with 16 bases between. CDR3 size: 15 residues. Per germline, CDR1 SEHNR and CDR2 FQNEAQ (reference sequence). The CDR3 protein is CASSSQVGGSTEAFF. In DNA form, the CDR3 reads TGTGCCAGCAGCTCGCAGGTTGGGGGCTCCACTGAAGCTTTCTTT.

This sequence joins TRBV7-8 and TRBJ1-4; 7 positions match TRBD1. Looked up from germline, CDR1 is SGHVS and CDR2 is FQNEAQ. The length of the CDR3 is 16 residues. Germline trimming cut 5 bases from V and 4 bases from J; bases unmatched to any gene: 10. CDR3 in amino acids: CASSHRQYRGNEKLFF. The CDR3 DNA is TGTGCCAGCAGCCACAGACAGTACAGGGGTAATGAAAAACTGTTTTTT. The variable domain in full, completed from reference TRBV7-8 and TRBJ1-4, reads GAGVSQSPRYKVAKRGQDVALRCDPISGHVSLFWYQQALGQGPEFLTYFQNEAQLDKSGLPSDRFFAERPEGSVSTLKIQRTQQEDSAVYLCASSHRQYRGNEKLFFGSGTQLSVL.

This clonotype was detected ten times or more. This chain connects TRBV20-1 to TRBJ2-7; TRBD2 matches 8 bases. The assigned J gene may be wrong: the sequence end matches TRBJ2-1 better. The germline V gene encodes CDR1 DFQATT and CDR2 SNEGSKA (reference sequence). CDR3 length: 14 residues. The CDR3 DNA is TGCAGTGCTAGCGGGAGGGCCGCCTACAATGAGCAGTTCTTC. This codes for CSASGRAAYNEQFF.

This clonotype showed up many times. The chain uses TRBV5-1 and TRBJ2-7; D not resolved. CDR1 SGHRS and CDR2 YFSETQ come from the germline V gene. Deletions cut 4 bases from V and 5 bases from J, with 16 bases between. The CDR3 sequence is 14 residues long. CDR3 bases: TGCGCCAGCAGCCCCGAGGCGGCCGCCCACGAGCAGTACTTC. Translated: CASSPEAAAHEQYF.

This clonotype has a count of ten or more. This sequence joins TRBV29-1 and TRBJ2-5, with TRBD1 matching over 9 bases. This CDR3 contains 14 residues. The junction had 8 bases not matched to a gene; V was cut back by 4 bases and J by 5 bases. Germline V gene sequence: CDR1 SQVTM, CDR2 ANQGSEA. CDR3 bases: TGCAGCGTTGGAAGGGACAGGGAAGGGGAGACCCAGTACTTC. Protein sequence: CSVGRDREGETQYF.

Concerning this clonotype itself: A much larger clone lies one base from this, so it may be a read error. The V call is TRBV7-4, the J call TRBJ1-2; D may be TRBD1 (6 bases). The CDR3 runs 14 residues. Germline CDR1 reads SGHVT; CDR2 reads SQSDAQ. The CDR3 DNA reads TGCGCCAGCAGCCTCCGATCGGGGGCGGGCGGCTACACCTTC. Its translation is CASSLRSGAGGYTF.

In this sample, this clonotype turned up many times. The chain employs TRBV3-1 and TRBJ2-5; tentative D call: TRBD1 (5 bases). This CDR3 region has 14 residues. Trimming stripped 4 bases from V and 8 bases from J, with 17 bases between. The germline CDR1 and CDR2 sequences are LGHDT and YNNKEL (reference sequence). The chain's CDR3 is CASSLQGPVETQYF. CDR3 DNA: TGTGCCAGCAGCCTGCAGGGCCCGGTTGAAACCCAGTACTTC.

This clonotype came up many times. J is TRBJ1-4 and V is TRBV19; possible D gene TRBD1, 5 bases. This CDR3 spans 14 amino acids. CDR1 is LNHDA and CDR2 is SQIVND in the germline V gene (reference sequence). The V gene lost 6 bases and the J gene lost 3 bases, with 11 bases spanning the gap. The CDR3 here is CASSSGGSNEKLFF. CDR3 DNA: TGTGCCAGTAGCTCGGGGGGATCTAATGAAAAACTGTTTTTT. The full variable domain, with the rest looked up from reference TRBV19 and TRBJ1-4, is DGGITQSPKYLFRKEGQNVTLSCEQNLNHDAMYWYRQDPGQGLRLIYYSQIVNDFQKGDIAEGYSVSREKKESFPLTVTSAQKNPTAFYLCASSSGGSNEKLFFGSGTQLSVL.

This clonotype was observed many times. This chain connects TRBV7-8 to TRBJ2-2, with D perhaps TRBD1 (6 bases). From germline, CDR1 is SGHVS and CDR2 FQNEAQ. V lost 3 bases, J lost 6 bases, and 17 bases lay in between. The CDR3 extends over 16 amino acids. The CDR3 sequence: CASSLSGAKPPGELFF. CDR3 DNA: TGTGCCAGCAGCTTGTCAGGGGCGAAACCTCCCGGGGAGCTGTTTTTT.

Ten or more counts support this clonotype. CDR3 loop: CASSLARTRVDYEQYF. The CDR3 DNA is TGTGCCAGCAGCTTAGCGAGGACTAGAGTCGACTACGAGCAGTACTTC. This chain joins TRBV7-9 and TRBJ2-7; 7 bases match TRBD2. This CDR3 is built from 16 residues. Germline loops: CDR1 SEHNR, CDR2 FQNEAQ (reference sequence). V trimming: 0 bases; J trimming: 3 bases; junction bases outside the gene matches: 8. The complete variable domain, with remaining parts taken from reference TRBV7-9 and TRBJ2-7, reads DTGVSQNPRHKITKRGQNVTFRCDPISEHNRLYWYRQTLGQGPEFLTYFQNEAQLEKSRLLSDRFSAERPKGSFSTLEIQRTEQGDSAMYLCASSLARTRVDYEQYFGPGTRLTVT.

This clonotype was recorded at least ten times. The rearrangement joins TRBV7-9 to TRBJ2-7, with 10 bases fitting TRBD1. The junction had 11 bases not matched to a gene; V was cut back by 2 bases and J by 4 bases. The CDR3 has 17 residues. The germline V gene has CDR1 SEHNR and CDR2 FQNEAQ (reference sequence). CDR3 loop: CASSLKGTGTGDYEQYF. CDR3 coding DNA: TGTGCCAGCAGCTTAAAAGGGACCGGGACAGGGGATTACGAGCAGTACTTC.

This clonotype was observed a few times. The chain carries TRBV11-2 and TRBJ2-5; possibly TRBD2 for D (6 bases). This CDR3 is built from 15 residues. V lost 11 bases and J 5 bases, leaving 24 bases between the germline ends. Per the germline V gene, CDR1 is SGHAT and CDR2 is FQNNGV. CDR3 in amino acids: CAWSPGAGNGETQYF. CDR3 sequence (DNA): TGTGCCTGGAGCCCGGGAGCCGGGAATGGCGAGACCCAGTACTTC. The whole variable domain, remainder taken from reference TRBV11-2 and TRBJ2-5, is EAGVAQSPRYKIIEKRQSVAFWCNPISGHATLYWYQQILGQGPKLLIQFQNNGVVDDSQLPKDRFSAERLKGVDSTLKIQPAKLEDSAVYLCAWSPGAGNGETQYFGPGTRLLVL.

This clonotype appeared many times. The J gene is TRBJ2-5, the V gene TRBV5-8; the match to TRBD2 covers 7 bases. Germline V gene data show CDR1 as SGHTS and CDR2 as YDEGEE. V shed 1 base, J shed 3 bases, and the junction held 6 bases outside the gene matches. CDR3 length equals 15 residues. CDR3 residues: CASSLMGGPKETQYF. In DNA, the CDR3 is TGTGCCAGCAGCTTGATGGGAGGGCCGAAAGAGACCCAGTACTTC.

This sequence joins TRBV11-2 and TRBJ2-3; possible D gene TRBD2, 5 bases. The CDR3 runs to 13 residues. V lost 2 bases and J 3 bases, leaving 6 bases between the germline ends. CDR1 and CDR2 from the germline V gene are SGHAT and FQNNGV. DNA of the CDR3: TGTGCCAGCAGCTTAAGGAGGACAGATACGCAGTATTTT. Translating it yields CASSLRRTDTQYF.

Details on this clonotype: A much larger clone is a single base away; this may be a read error. This chain joins TRBV25-1 and TRBJ2-5; TRBD2 matches 8 bases. Per germline, CDR1 MGHDK and CDR2 SYGVNS. The CDR3 consists of 14 residues. The CDR3 nucleotides read TGTGCCGGCAGTGACAGTAGCGGGGCAGAGACCCAGTACTTC. It yields the protein CAGSDSSGAETQYF.

This clonotype showed up just once. This chain joins TRBV2 and TRBJ2-2; D ambiguous. Germline loops: CDR1 SNHLY, CDR2 FYNNEI. The V end was cut by 1 base, the J end by 6 bases, with 6 bases between. The CDR3 contains 13 residues. This CDR3 reads CASSEGWSGELFF. The CDR3 DNA is TGTGCCAGCAGTGAAGGGTGGTCCGGGGAGCTGTTTTTT.